The present entry profiles one T cell receptor beta chain with its context. Antigen: not known. The data derive from a study of glioma-infiltrating T cells after dendritic cell vaccination. Assay used: immunoSEQ multiplex PCR; TCRdb lists only in-frame clones, some missing. The table includes roughly 98,000 clones, 85% to 90% detected once. Regarding the study as a whole: Complete blood and tumor specimen sets were limited to few patients.

The J segment lost 0 bases and the V segment lost 1 base, leaving 7 bases of the junction unmatched. Germline V lookup: CDR1 SEHNR, CDR2 FQNEAQ (reference sequence). The CDR3 consists of 17 residues. This specimen was blood, taken before dendritic cell vaccination. The V gene is TRBV7-9, the J gene TRBJ1-1; 8 nucleotides align to TRBD1. The sequence derives from a human donor with glioblastoma. In DNA form, the CDR3 reads TGTGCCAGCAGCTTAGAGCTCGGGACAGGTTTGAACACTGAAGCTTTCTTT. Protein product: CASSLELGTGLNTEAFF.